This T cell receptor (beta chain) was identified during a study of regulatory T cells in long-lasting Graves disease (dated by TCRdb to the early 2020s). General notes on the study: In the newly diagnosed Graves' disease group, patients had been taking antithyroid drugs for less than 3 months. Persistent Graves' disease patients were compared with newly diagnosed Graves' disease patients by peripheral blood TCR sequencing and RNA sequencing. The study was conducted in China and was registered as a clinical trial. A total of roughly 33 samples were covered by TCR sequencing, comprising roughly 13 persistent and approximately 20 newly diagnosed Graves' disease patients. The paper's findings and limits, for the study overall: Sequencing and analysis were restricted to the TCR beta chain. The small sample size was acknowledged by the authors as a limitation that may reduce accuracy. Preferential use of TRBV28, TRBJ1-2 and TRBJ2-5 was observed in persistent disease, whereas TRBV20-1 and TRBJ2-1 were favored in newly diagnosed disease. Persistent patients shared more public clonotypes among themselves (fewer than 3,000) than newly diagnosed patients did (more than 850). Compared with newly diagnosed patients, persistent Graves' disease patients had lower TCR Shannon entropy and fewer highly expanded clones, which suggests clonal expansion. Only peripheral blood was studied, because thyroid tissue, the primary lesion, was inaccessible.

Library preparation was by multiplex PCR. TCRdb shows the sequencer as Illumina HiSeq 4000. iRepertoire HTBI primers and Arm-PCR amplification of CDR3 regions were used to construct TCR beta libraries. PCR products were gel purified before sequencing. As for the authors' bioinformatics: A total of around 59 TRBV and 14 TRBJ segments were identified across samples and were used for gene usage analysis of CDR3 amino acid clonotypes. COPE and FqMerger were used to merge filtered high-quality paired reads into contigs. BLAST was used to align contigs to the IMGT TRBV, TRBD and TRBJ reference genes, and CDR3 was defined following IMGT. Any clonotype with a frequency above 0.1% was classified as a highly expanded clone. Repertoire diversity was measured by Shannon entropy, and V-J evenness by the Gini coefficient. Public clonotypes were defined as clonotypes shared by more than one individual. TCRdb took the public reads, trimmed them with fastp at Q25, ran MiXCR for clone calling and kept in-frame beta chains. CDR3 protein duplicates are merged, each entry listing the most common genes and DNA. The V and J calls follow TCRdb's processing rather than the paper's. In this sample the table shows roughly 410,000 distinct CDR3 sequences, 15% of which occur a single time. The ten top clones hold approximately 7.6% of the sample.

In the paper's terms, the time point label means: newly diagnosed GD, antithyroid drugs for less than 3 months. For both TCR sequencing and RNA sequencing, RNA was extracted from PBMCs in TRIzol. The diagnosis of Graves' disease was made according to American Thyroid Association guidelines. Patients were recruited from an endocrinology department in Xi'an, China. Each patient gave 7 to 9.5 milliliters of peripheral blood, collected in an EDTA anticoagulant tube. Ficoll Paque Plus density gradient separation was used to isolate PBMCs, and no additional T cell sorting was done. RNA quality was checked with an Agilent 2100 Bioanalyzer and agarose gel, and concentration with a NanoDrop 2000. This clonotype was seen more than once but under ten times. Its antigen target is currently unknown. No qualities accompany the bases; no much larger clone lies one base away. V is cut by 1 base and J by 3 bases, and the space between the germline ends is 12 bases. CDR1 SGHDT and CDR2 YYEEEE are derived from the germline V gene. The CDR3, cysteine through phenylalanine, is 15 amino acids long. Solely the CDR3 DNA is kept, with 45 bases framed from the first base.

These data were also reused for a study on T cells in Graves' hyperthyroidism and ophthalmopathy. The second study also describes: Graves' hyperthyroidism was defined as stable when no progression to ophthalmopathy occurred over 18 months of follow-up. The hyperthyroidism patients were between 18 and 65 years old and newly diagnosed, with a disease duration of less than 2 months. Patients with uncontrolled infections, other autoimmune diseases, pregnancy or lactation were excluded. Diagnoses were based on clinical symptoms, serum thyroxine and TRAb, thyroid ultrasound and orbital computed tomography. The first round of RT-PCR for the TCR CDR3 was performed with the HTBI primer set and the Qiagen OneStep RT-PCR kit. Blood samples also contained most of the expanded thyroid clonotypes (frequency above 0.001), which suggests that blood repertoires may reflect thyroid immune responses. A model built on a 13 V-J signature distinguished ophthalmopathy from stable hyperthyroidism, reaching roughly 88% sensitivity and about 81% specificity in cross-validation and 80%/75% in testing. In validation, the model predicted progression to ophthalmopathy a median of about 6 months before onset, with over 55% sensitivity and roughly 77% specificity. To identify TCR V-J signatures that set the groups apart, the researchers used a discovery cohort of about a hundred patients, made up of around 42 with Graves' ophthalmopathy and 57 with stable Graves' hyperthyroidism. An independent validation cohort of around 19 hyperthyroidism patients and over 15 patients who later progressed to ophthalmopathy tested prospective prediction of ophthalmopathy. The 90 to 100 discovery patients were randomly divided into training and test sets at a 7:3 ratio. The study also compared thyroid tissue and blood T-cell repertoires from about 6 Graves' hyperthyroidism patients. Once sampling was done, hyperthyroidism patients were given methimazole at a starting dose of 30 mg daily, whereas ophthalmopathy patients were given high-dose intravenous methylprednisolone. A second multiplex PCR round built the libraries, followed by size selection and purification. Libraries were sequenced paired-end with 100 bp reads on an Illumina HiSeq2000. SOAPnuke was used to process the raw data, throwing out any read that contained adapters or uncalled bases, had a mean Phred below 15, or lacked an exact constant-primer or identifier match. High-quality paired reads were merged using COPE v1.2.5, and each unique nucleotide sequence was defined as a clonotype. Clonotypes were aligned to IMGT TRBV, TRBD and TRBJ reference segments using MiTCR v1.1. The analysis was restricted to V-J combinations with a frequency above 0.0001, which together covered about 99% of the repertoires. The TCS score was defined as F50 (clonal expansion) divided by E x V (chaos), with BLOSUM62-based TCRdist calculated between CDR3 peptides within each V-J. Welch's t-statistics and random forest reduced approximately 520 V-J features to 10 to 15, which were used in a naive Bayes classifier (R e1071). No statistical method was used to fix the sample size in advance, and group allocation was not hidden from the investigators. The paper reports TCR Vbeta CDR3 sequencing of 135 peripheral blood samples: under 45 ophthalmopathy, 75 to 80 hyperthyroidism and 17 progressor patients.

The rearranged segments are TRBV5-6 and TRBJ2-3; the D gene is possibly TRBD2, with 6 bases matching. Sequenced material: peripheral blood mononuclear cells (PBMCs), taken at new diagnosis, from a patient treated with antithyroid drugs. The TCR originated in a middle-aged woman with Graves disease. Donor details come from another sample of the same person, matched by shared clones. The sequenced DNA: TGTGCCAGCAGCTTGTTTCCGGGGGTGACAGATACGCAGTATTTT. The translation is CASSLFPGVTDTQYF.